This passage covers 12 T cell receptor beta chains from one sample sequenced in a study of T cell repertoires in cytomegalovirus infection. TCRdb re-analysed the reads in MiXCR, keeping a single row per CDR3 protein. The table lists almost 90,000 distinct CDR3 sequences, about 29% of them singletons. No antigen has been assigned to these receptors. The source was CD8+ T cells from cultured PBMCs, collected from culture after CMV antigen stimulation. The receptor set was obtained from a human donor in good health (CMV status not recorded). Some clones in this sample may be carry-over from other donors' samples.

This chain uses TRBV19 with TRBJ1-1; maybe TRBD1 (5 bases). Trimming stripped 3 bases from V and 3 bases from J, with 14 bases between. Germline-derived CDR1 and CDR2 are LNHDA and SQIVND (reference sequence). This CDR3 is 15 amino acids long. CDR3 nucleotides: TGTGCCAGTAGTATGACAGAGTCCAGACACACTGAAGCTTTCTTT. This codes for CASSMTESRHTEAFF.

This clonotype was seen a handful of times. The J gene is TRBJ2-2, the V gene TRBV2; no firm D call. The CDR3 spans 14 residues. Germline-derived CDR1 and CDR2 are SNHLY and FYNNEI. Trimming left V 4 bases short and J 2 bases short, with 8 bases between. This CDR3 reads CASSVGLNTGELFF. In DNA form, the CDR3 reads TGTGCCAGCAGTGTTGGTCTTAACACCGGGGAGCTGTTTTTT.

The gene calls are TRBV24-1 and TRBJ2-1; TRBD1 agrees at 8 bases. V gave up 3 bases and J gave up 5 bases; unmatched junction bases: 8. This CDR3 region has 16 residues. Looked up from germline, CDR1 is KGHDR and CDR2 is SFDVKD. The CDR3 spells CATSDPLRQGNNEQFF. The CDR3 nucleotides read TGTGCCACCAGTGATCCCCTGAGACAGGGGAACAATGAGCAGTTCTTC.

This clonotype has ten or more counts. CDR3 nucleotides: TGTGCCAGCCAAGCGGGGCGCCGGGACATTCAGTACTTC. Amino acid sequence: CASQAGRRDIQYF. The V gene is TRBV19, the J gene TRBJ2-4; TRBD2 aligns across 7 bases. Trimming removed 9 bases from V and 8 bases from J; junction bases left unmatched: 10. Germline CDR1 is LNHDA and CDR2 is SQIVND (reference sequence). This CDR3 region has 13 residues.

Comments on this clonotype: This could be a read error, since a much larger clone is one nucleotide away. The rearrangement uses TRBV7-2 and TRBJ1-1, with 7 positions matching TRBD1. The CDR3 totals 16 residues. Germline values: CDR1 SGHTA, CDR2 FQGNSA. Unmatched junction bases numbered 12, after V lost 5 bases and J lost 3 bases. In DNA form, the CDR3 reads TGTGCCAGCAGCCAGCGTGAAGGGGGCGCGTACACTGAAGCTTTCTTT. Its translation: CASSQREGGAYTEAFF.

The V and J genes are TRBV27 and TRBJ1-2; D perhaps matches TRBD1 (5 bases). Germline V lookup: CDR1 MNHEY, CDR2 SMNVEV (reference sequence). The CDR3 covers 16 residues. Trimming removed 3 bases at V and 4 bases at J, with 18 bases between. The CDR3 is CASSLSGAQVSYGYTF. CDR3 DNA: TGTGCCAGCAGTTTGTCCGGGGCCCAAGTTTCCTATGGCTACACCTTC.

This clonotype was detected only a few times. The chain combines TRBV27 with TRBJ2-7, with no clear D. The CDR3 totals 14 residues. The ends were cut back, 6 bases at V and 3 bases at J, with 15 bases in the middle. Germline V lookup: CDR1 MNHEY, CDR2 SMNVEV (reference sequence). The CDR3 protein is CASRSPGAYYEQYF. The CDR3 region has the DNA TGTGCCAGCAGGTCACCGGGCGCCTACTACGAGCAGTACTTC.

This clonotype occurred a few times. V is TRBV12-3 or TRBV12-4 and J is TRBJ2-3; D possibly matches TRBD1 or TRBD2 (5 bases each). V gave up 10 bases and J gave up 3 bases, with 14 bases separating them. The CDR3 runs to 13 residues. The DNA of the CDR3 is TGTGCCACCTTCTTCGGGGCGACAGATACGCAGTATTTT. Protein sequence: CATFFGATDTQYF.

This clonotype has just a few counts. V gene TRBV11-2 combines with J gene TRBJ2-1; 8 bases line up with TRBD1. CDR3 size: 16 residues. The germline V gene has CDR1 SGHAT and CDR2 FQNNGV. Unmatched junction bases numbered 12, after V lost 7 bases and J lost 4 bases. CDR3 protein: CASTPVLGTGYNEQFF. The DNA of the CDR3 is TGTGCCAGCACTCCTGTTCTTGGGACAGGTTACAATGAGCAGTTCTTC.

In this sample, this clonotype turned up a few times. V is TRBV13 and J is TRBJ2-7; D gene ambiguous. CDR1 and CDR2 (germline): PRHDT, FYEKMQ (reference sequence). Deletions cut 1 base from V and 5 bases from J, with 12 bases between. The CDR3 loop spans 14 amino acids. The CDR3 sequence is CASSLDPGLNEQYF. Here the CDR3 DNA reads TGTGCCAGCAGCTTAGATCCTGGGTTGAACGAGCAGTACTTC.

The chain is built from TRBV7-6 and TRBJ2-2, with 7 bases that match TRBD1. Trimming at V came to 5 bases and at J to 7 bases, leaving 10 bases not matched to a gene. Looked up from germline, CDR1 is SGHVS and CDR2 is FNYEAQ. This CDR3 contains 15 residues. The CDR3 coding sequence is TGTGCCAGCAGCCCGACAGGGACCTTCGACGGGGAGCTGTTTTTT. This codes for CASSPTGTFDGELFF. Full variable domain (missing parts from reference TRBV7-6 and TRBJ2-2): GAGVSQSPRYKVTKRGQDVALRCDPISGHVSLYWYRQALGQGPEFLTYFNYEAQQDKSGLPNDRFSAERPEGSISTLTIQRTEQRDSAMYRCASSPTGTFDGELFFGEGSRLTVL.

V gene TRBV5-6 combines with J gene TRBJ1-5, with D tentatively TRBD1 (5 bases). V was pared by 3 bases and J by 6 bases, with 10 bases between. Looked up from germline, CDR1 is SGHDT and CDR2 is YYEEEE. The CDR3 runs 13 residues. As DNA, the CDR3 is TGTGCCAGCAGCTATGGGACGGGTCAGCCCCAGCATTTT. Translating gives CASSYGTGQPQHF.